The 11 T cell receptor beta chains below all came from one sample that was sequenced in a study of T-cell memory formation after mild COVID-19. TCRdb passed the 5' RACE reads through MiXCR, listing each CDR3 protein once. The table includes around 320,000 distinct CDR3 sequences, 14% detected once. The sequencing sample was made of PBMCs or a T cell subset sorted from them (not recorded which). The source of these receptors is a man in his late teens or twenties who had mild COVID-19 (a few samples of this study predate the infection). Cell type and time point are not known.

The V gene is TRBV4-3, the J gene TRBJ2-1; 10 nucleotides line up with TRBD2. Per germline, CDR1 LGHNA and CDR2 YSLEER. V lost 2 bases to trimming and J lost 6 bases; unmatched junction nucleotides: 4. CDR3 length: 15 amino acids. The CDR3 DNA sequence: TGCGCCAGCAGCCAACCCAGCGGGGGGGCCAATGAGCAGTTCTTC. This codes for CASSQPSGGANEQFF.

This clonotype was picked up a small number of times. The chain links TRBV7-6 to TRBJ2-7; D is undetermined. CDR3 size: 15 residues. The germline V gene encodes CDR1 SGHVS and CDR2 FNYEAQ. V gave up 0 bases and J gave up 4 bases, with 13 bases separating them. The CDR3 DNA sequence: TGTGCCAGCAGCTTAGCGCCGGCTGTCCAATACGAGCAGTACGTC. It specifies CASSLAPAVQYEQYV.

The gene calls are TRBV20-1 and TRBJ2-1, with D uncertain. The germline V and J ends were trimmed by 0 bases and 6 bases, with 12 bases remaining between them. CDR3 length: 14 amino acids. In germline, CDR1 is DFQATT, CDR2 SNEGSKA (reference sequence). The CDR3 sequence: CSARDQSYRNEQFF. The CDR3 coding sequence is TGCAGTGCTAGAGACCAAAGCTACCGCAATGAGCAGTTCTTC.

Regarding this clonotype: It may be a read error: a sequence one base away is much more abundant. This chain links TRBV5-6 with TRBJ2-7, with a weak D call TRBD2 (6 bases). Germline V gene lookup returns CDR1 SGHDT and CDR2 YYEEEE. The CDR3 has 14 residues. CDR3 sequence: CDSRIAGTPGEQYF. In DNA, the CDR3 is TGTGACAGCCGAATAGCCGGGACTCCCGGCGAGCAGTACTTC.

The V gene is TRBV4-1, the J gene TRBJ2-1; D is unclear. The CDR3 runs 14 residues. Between the trimmed V and J ends, which lost 2 bases and 5 bases, there was a span of 10 bases. Germline V gene data show CDR1 as MGHRA and CDR2 as YSYEKL. The CDR3, as DNA: TGCGCCAGCAGCCAAATAAACCAGAACAATGAGCAGTTCTTC. It codes for CASSQINQNNEQFF.

This clonotype has only a few counts. V and J are TRBV6-5 and TRBJ1-5; TRBD1 is a possible D gene (5 bases). Germline V lookup: CDR1 MNHEY, CDR2 SVGAGI. The CDR3 sequence is 14 residues long. V lost 2 bases, J lost 6 bases, and 11 bases lay in between. The CDR3 sequence: CASSYGGTGQPQHF. In DNA, the CDR3 is TGTGCCAGCAGTTACGGCGGGACCGGTCAGCCCCAGCATTTT.

The V and J genes are TRBV9 and TRBJ2-5, with D hard to call. V was pared by 0 bases and J by 7 bases, with 7 bases between. The CDR3 has 12 amino acids. In germline, CDR1 is SGDLS, CDR2 YYNGEE. In DNA form, the CDR3 reads TGTGCCAGCAGCGTAGCTTCGGGGACCCAGTACTTC. This translates into CASSVASGTQYF.

In its sample, this clonotype was seen a few times. The V gene is TRBV29-1, the J gene TRBJ1-1; no clear D gene. Trimming removed 4 bases at V and 0 bases at J, with 3 bases between. Germline lookup yields CDR1 SQVTM and CDR2 ANQGSEA. The CDR3 covers 11 residues. The CDR3 loop reads CSVGVNTEAFF. CDR3 DNA sequence: TGCAGCGTTGGGGTGAACACTGAAGCTTTCTTT.

The chain couples TRBV12-3 or TRBV12-4 to TRBJ2-3; perhaps TRBD1 as D (6 bases). The CDR3 is made up of 12 amino acids. V was pared by 4 bases and J by 4 bases, with 6 bases between. CDR3 in amino acids: CASSWGPDTQYF. The CDR3, as DNA: TGTGCCAGCAGTTGGGGGCCAGATACGCAGTATTTT.

The chain carries TRBV5-1 and TRBJ1-1; TRBD1 might be the D (5 bases). Germline values: CDR1 SGHRS, CDR2 YFSETQ. CDR3 length equals 14 residues. V shed 4 bases and J shed 4 bases, with 14 bases lying between them. CDR3 nucleotide sequence: TGCGCCAGCAGCCCCCAGACCGGGGGCACTGAAGCTTTCTTT. Translation: CASSPQTGGTEAFF.

V gene TRBV6-1 combines with J gene TRBJ2-7; 7 positions match TRBD1. The CDR3 length is 17 residues. V was clipped by 5 bases and J by 3 bases; unmatched bases: 16. The germline gives CDR1 MNHNS, CDR2 SASEGT. This CDR3 is CASSISLSRGGGYEQYV. The CDR3 DNA follows: TGTGCCAGCAGTATCAGCCTCAGCCGAGGGGGCGGCTACGAGCAGTACGTC.